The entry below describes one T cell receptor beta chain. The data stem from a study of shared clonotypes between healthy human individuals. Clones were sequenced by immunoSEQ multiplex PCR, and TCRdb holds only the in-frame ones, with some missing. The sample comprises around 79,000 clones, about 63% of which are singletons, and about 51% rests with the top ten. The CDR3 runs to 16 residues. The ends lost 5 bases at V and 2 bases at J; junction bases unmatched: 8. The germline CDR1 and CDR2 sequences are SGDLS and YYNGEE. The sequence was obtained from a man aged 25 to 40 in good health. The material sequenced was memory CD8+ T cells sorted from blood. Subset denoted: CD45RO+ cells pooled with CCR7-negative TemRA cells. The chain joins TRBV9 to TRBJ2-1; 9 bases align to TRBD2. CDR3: CASSLTGTSPYNEQFF. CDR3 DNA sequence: TGTGCCAGCAGTTTAACCGGGACTAGCCCCTACAATGAGCAGTTCTTC.